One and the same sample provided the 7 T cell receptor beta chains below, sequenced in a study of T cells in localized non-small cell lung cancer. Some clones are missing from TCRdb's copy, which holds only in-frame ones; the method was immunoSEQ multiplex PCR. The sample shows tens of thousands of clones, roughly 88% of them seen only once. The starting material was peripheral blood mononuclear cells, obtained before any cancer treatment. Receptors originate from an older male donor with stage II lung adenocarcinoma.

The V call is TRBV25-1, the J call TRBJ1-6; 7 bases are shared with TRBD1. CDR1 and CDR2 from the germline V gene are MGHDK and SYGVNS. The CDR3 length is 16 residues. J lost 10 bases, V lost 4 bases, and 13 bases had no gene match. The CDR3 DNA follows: TGTGCCAGCAGTGTGAGCCTAGGGGGCTTGTGGTCACCCCTCCACTTT. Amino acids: CASSVSLGGLWSPLHF.

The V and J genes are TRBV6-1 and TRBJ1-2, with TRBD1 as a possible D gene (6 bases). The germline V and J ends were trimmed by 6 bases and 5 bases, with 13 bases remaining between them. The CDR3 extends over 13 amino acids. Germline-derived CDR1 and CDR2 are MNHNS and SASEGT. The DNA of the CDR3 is TGTGCCAGCAGCGTCAGGCAGGGGTATGGCTACACCTTC. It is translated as CASSVRQGYGYTF.

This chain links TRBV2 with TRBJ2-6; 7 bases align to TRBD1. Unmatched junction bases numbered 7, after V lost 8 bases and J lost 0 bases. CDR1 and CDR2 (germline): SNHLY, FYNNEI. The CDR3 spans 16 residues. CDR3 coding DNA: TGTGCCAGCCGAGGGGGCAGGGTCTCTGGGGCCAACGTCCTGACTTTC. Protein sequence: CASRGGRVSGANVLTF.

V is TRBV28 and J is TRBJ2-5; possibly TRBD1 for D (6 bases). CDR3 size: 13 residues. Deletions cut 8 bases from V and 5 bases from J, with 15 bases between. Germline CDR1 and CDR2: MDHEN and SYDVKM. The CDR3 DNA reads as TGTGCCAGCCTTGGAGCAGGGGCGGAGACCCAGTACTTC. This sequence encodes CASLGAGAETQYF.

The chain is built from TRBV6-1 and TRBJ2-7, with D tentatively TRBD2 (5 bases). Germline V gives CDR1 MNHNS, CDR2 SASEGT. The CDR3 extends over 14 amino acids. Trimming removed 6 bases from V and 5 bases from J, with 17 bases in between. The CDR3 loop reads CASRPVGRGNEQYF. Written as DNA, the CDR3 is TGTGCCAGCAGACCCGTAGGGAGAGGAAACGAGCAGTACTTC.

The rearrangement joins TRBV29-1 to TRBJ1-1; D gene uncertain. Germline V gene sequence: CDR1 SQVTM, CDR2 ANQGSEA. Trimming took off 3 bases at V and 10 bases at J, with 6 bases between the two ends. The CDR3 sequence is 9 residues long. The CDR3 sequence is CSVDDRAFF. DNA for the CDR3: TGCAGCGTTGACGATCGAGCTTTCTTT.

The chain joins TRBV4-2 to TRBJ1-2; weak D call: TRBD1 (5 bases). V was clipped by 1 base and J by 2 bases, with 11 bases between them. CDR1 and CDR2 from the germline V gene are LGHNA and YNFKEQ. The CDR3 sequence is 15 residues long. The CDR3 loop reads CASSQAGGLNYGYTF. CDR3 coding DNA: TGTGCCAGCAGCCAAGCCGGGGGATTAAACTATGGCTACACCTTC.